A single sample gave rise to the 5 T cell receptor beta chains below, sequenced in a study of blood T cell repertoires in COVID-19. The protocol was immunoSEQ multiplex PCR, while the TCRdb copy is restricted to in-frame clones and leaves out a portion. The sample has 200,000 or so clones, around 81% seen once. What was sequenced was peripheral blood. Source of these receptors: a man in his fifties or sixties with COVID-19, enrolled during active disease.

The chain recombines TRBV24-1 with TRBJ2-1; 11 bases agree with TRBD2. The CDR3 covers 15 residues. The germline CDR1 and CDR2 sequences are KGHDR and SFDVKD. V shed 6 bases and J 7 bases; nucleotides not matched to a gene: 7. The CDR3 protein is CATSLPGLAVNEQFF. The CDR3 DNA is TGTGCCACCAGTCTTCCGGGACTAGCGGTGAATGAGCAGTTCTTC.

This chain uses TRBV5-4 with TRBJ1-2; D not resolved. The V gene's germline CDR1 is SGHNT and CDR2 YYREEE (reference sequence). V lost 3 bases and J 9 bases, leaving 21 bases between the germline ends. The CDR3 length is 15 residues. CDR3 in DNA: TGTGCCAGCAGCTCCTCCTTGGGGAGTTCTAGAAGCTACACCTTC. Translation: CASSSSLGSSRSYTF.

The DNA for the CDR3 is TGTGCCTGGAGTGGCCCAAACACCAGAAGCTCCTATAATTCACCCCTCCACTTT. This sequence encodes CAWSGPNTRSSYNSPLHF. This sequence joins TRBV30 and TRBJ1-6; D remains ambiguous. The CDR3 contains 18 residues. Germline CDR1 GTSNPN, CDR2 SVGIG (reference sequence). V was shortened by 1 base and J by 0 bases, with 16 bases between the two germline ends.

This clone was counted only a few times. V is TRBV7-3 and J is TRBJ1-1; 7 bases match TRBD1. Germline CDR1 SGHTA, CDR2 FQGTGA. V lost 5 bases and J lost 2; bases outside the gene matches: 11. The CDR3 is made up of 16 amino acids. The CDR3 region is CASSLGQAPLNTEAFF. The DNA of the CDR3 is TGTGCCAGCAGCCTAGGACAGGCCCCGTTAAACACTGAAGCTTTCTTT.

This chain joins TRBV27 and TRBJ1-5; 8 nucleotides match TRBD1. The V segment lost 8 bases and the J segment 0 bases; nucleotides outside the gene matches: 3. This CDR3 region has 14 residues. The germline V gene has CDR1 MNHEY and CDR2 SMNVEV (reference sequence). CDR3 protein: CASRQGNSNQPQHF. CDR3 nucleotide sequence: TGTGCCAGCCGACAGGGGAATAGCAATCAGCCCCAGCATTTT.